This TCR beta chain was identified during a study of T cells in women clearing cervical HPV infection. Study in general: Controls' single incident HPV16 infection cleared within 12 months without precancer. With HLA typing for only a few women, HLA confounding remains possible.

Study-wide points: Timing of associations relative to infection is unclear; T-cell subsets were not isolated.

For this clone: Its target is unknown. The DNA ends 3 residues before the CDR3 does, and the rest of the CDR3 is filled in from the germline J gene.

V shed 4 bases and J shed 5 bases, with 19 bases lying between them. The CDR3 is 15 amino acids. Germline V gives CDR1 SGHNT, CDR2 YYREEE (reference sequence). Generated by immunoSEQ multiplex PCR, the TCRdb table keeps only in-frame clones and is missing some. The sample has approximately 13,000 clones. The rearrangement joins TRBV5-4 to TRBJ2-7, with D perhaps TRBD1 (5 bases). The sample taken for sequencing was blood buffy coat. This receptor was taken from a woman between 18 and 70 years old with a cervical HPV16 infection that either progressed to CIN3+ or cleared (not recorded which). The sequenced part of the CDR3 DNA is TGTGCCAGCAGCCTACCGAGACAGAAGCTGAACGAG. Amino acid sequence: CASSLPRQKLNE. The whole CDR3 reads CASSLPRQKLNEQYF.